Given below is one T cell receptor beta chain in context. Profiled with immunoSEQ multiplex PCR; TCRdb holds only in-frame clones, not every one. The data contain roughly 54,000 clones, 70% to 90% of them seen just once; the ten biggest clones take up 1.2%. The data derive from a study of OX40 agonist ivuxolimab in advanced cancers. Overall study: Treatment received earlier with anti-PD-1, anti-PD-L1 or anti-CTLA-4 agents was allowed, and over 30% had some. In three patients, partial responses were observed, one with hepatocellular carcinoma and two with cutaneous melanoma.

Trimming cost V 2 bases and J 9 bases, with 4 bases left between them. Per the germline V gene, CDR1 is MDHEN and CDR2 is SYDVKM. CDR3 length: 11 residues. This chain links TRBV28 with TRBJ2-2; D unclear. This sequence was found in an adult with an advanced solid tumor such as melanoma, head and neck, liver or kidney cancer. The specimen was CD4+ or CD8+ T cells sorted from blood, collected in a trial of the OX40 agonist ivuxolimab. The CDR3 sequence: CASSLRWELFF. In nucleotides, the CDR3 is TGTGCCAGCAGTTTACGATGGGAGCTGTTTTTT.